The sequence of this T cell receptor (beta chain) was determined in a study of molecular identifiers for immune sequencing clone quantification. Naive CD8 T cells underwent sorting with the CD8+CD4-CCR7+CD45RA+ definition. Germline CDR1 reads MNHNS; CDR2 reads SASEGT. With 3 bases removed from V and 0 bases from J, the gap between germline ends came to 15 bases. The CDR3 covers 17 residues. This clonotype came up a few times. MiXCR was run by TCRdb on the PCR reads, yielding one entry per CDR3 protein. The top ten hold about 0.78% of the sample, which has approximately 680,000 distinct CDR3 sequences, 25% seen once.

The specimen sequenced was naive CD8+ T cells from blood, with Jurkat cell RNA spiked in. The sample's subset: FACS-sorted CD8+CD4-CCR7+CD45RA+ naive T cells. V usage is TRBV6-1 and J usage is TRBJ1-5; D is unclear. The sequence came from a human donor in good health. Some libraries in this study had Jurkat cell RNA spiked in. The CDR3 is CASSDPHKSGSNQPQHF. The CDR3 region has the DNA TGTGCCAGCAGTGACCCCCATAAGAGTGGTAGCAATCAGCCCCAGCATTTT.